The rows below give T cell receptor beta chains drawn from one sample of a study of T cell repertoires in cytomegalovirus infection. TCRdb recomputed calls from the reads with MiXCR, one row per CDR3 protein. The sample lists approximately 910,000 distinct CDR3 sequences, around 30% seen once, with more than 12% in the top ten. These receptors are not linked to any known antigen. The material sequenced was cultured CD8+ T cells from PBMCs, taken from culture after CMV antigen stimulation. Source of these receptors: a human donor in good health (CMV status not recorded). Some clones in this sample may be carry-over from other donors' samples. Each CDR3 is given with its conserved first and last residue. The D gene is left open where the match is weak. The size field is filled for only some rows; it gives once, few, many or a size class.

-,TRBJ2-5,TRBV18,TRBD2,TGTGCCAGCTCTCACGGACTAGCGGAGGCCCAAGAGACCCAGTACTTC,CASSHGLAEAQETQYF
many,TRBJ1-2,TRBV20-1,-,TGCAGCCCATTTGTGGGGGAGTTTGTTGGCTACACCTTC,CSPFVGEFVGYTF
many,TRBJ2-1,TRBV6-1,-,TGTGCCAGCAGTGCCTCAGACAGGAGGCACAATGAGCAGTTCTTC,CASSASDRRHNEQFF
few,TRBJ2-1,TRBV19,-,TGTGCCAGTAGCCCCAGGGGTTGGGATGAGCAGTTCTTC,CASSPRGWDEQFF
-,TRBJ2-1,TRBV6-4,-,TGTGCCAGCAGTGACGGGGAGATGGACGACTACAATGAGCAGTTCTTC,CASSDGEMDDYNEQFF
-,TRBJ2-1,TRBV4-3,-,TGCGCCAGCAGCTACGTATGGGGGCGGGTGTACAATGAGCAGTTCTTC,CASSYVWGRVYNEQFF
many,TRBJ2-1,TRBV4-1,-,TGTGCCAGCAGCCAAGGACTGTACAATGAGCAGTTCTTC,CASSQGLYNEQFF
few,TRBJ1-2,TRBV7-2,-,TGTGCCAGCAGCTCTAGGCGGGGCTACACCTTC,CASSSRRGYTF
-,TRBJ1-1,TRBV7-6,-,TGTGCCAGCAGCTTAGGAGGTTCCGTGGAAGCTTTCTTT,CASSLGGSVEAFF
many,TRBJ1-2,TRBV6-1,-,TGTGCCAGCAGTGAATTTCCAAACGACTATGGCTACACCTTC,CASSEFPNDYGYTF
few,TRBJ2-1,TRBV12-3/TRBV12-4,-,TGTGCCAGCAGCGTAGTTGGGACAAATAAACCTAATGAGCAGTTCTTC,CASSVVGTNKPNEQFF
-,TRBJ2-1,TRBV7-9,-,TGTGCCAGCAGCCCCCAGGGATACTACAATGAGCAGTTCTTC,CASSPQGYYNEQFF
few,TRBJ1-2,TRBV10-3,-,TGTGCCATCAAGGAAAGGGACGGTACTAACTATGGCTACACCTTC,CAIKERDGTNYGYTF
-,TRBJ2-1,TRBV10-2,-,TGCGCCAGCAGGCTAGAGGGTAACGTGGGGAATGAGCAGTTCTTC,CASRLEGNVGNEQFF
-,TRBJ1-1,TRBV7-9,-,TGTGCCAGCAGCCCCGGCGGAGTATCCGTAGAGGGGGAGAACACTGAAGCTTTCTTT,CASSPGGVSVEGENTEAFF
-,TRBJ2-1,TRBV6-6,TRBD2,TGTGCCAGCAGTTACGAGGATAGCGGGGGGTTCTCCTACAATGAGCAGTTCTTC,CASSYEDSGGFSYNEQFF
-,TRBJ2-2,TRBV23-1,-,TGCGCCACCCTGCGGTGGGTCACCGGGGAGCTGTTTTTT,CATLRWVTGELFF